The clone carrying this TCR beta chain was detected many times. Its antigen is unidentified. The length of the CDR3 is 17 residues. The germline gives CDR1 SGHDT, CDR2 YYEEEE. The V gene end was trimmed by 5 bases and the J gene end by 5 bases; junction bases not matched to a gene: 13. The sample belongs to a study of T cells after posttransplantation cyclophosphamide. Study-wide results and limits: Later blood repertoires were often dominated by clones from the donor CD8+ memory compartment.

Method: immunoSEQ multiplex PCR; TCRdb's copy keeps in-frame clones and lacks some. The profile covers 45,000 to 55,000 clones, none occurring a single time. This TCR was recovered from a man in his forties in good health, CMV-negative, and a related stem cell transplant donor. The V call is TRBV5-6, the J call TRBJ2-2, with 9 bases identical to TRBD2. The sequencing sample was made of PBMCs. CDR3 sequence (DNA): TGTGCCAGCAGTTCATCGTTAGGGACTAGCCGAACCGGGGAGCTGTTTTTT. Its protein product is CASSSSLGTSRTGELFF.